Reported below is one T cell receptor (beta chain). Researchers barred patients who had uncontrolled infection, other autoimmune disease, pregnancy or lactation. Each diagnosis drew on symptoms, thyroxine, TRAb, thyroid ultrasound and orbital computed tomography findings. This record comes from a study of T cells in Graves' hyperthyroidism and ophthalmopathy. From RNA transcripts, TCR beta CDR3 regions were amplified. Using the HTBI primer set, a first-round RT-PCR was run on the TCR CDR3. TCRdb re-analysed the multiplex PCR reads in MiXCR, keeping a single row per CDR3 protein. The sample lists hundreds of thousands of distinct CDR3 sequences, around 13% seen once, with approximately 23% in the top ten. The sequenced material came from blood. This clonotype originated in a woman aged 25 to 45 with Graves' hyperthyroidism.

Here the CDR3 reads CASSQAGYNEQFF. In DNA form, the CDR3 reads TGTGCCAGCAGCCAAGCGGGGTACAATGAGCAGTTCTTC. V is TRBV7-9 and J is TRBJ2-1; 7 bases align to TRBD2. Trimming took 5 bases from V and 4 from J; bases not matched to a gene: 2. CDR1 SEHNR and CDR2 FQNEAQ come from the germline V gene (reference sequence). This CDR3 is built from 13 residues.